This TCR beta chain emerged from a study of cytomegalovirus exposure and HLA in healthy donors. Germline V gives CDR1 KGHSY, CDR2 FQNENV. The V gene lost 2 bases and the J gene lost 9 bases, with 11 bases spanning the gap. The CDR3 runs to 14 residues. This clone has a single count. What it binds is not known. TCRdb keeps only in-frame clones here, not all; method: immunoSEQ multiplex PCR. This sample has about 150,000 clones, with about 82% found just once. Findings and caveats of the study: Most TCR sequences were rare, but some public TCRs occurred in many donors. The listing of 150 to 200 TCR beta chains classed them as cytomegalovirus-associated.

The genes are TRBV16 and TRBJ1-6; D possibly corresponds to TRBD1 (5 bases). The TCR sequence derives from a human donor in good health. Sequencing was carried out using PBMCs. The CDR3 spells CASSQSGGASPLHF. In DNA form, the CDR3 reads TGTGCCAGCAGCCAAAGCGGAGGGGCTTCACCCCTCCACTTT.